These 28 T cell receptor beta chains were all obtained from the same sample, sequenced in a study of cytomegalovirus exposure and HLA in healthy donors. Some clones are missing from TCRdb's copy, which holds only in-frame ones; the method was immunoSEQ multiplex PCR. Of tens of thousands of clones listed, roughly 92% were seen once; the top ten hold about 1%. Material: PBMCs. The receptors derive from a man in his late teens or twenties in good health and CMV-seronegative.

This chain links TRBV20-1 with TRBJ2-7; 7 bases match TRBD2. CDR1 is DFQATT and CDR2 is SNEGSKA in the germline V gene (reference sequence). The CDR3 is made up of 11 amino acids. The CDR3 bases are TGCGGAGCTAGGACTAGTTACGAGCAGTACTTC. Amino acid sequence: CGARTSYEQYF.

J is TRBJ2-3 and V is TRBV18, with 11 positions matching TRBD2. V trimming: 6 bases; J trimming: 6 bases; junction bases outside the gene matches: 5. CDR3 length: 14 residues. CDR1 KGHSH and CDR2 LQKENI come from the germline V gene. This CDR3 reads CASSPSGRPDTQYF. DNA for the CDR3: TGTGCCAGCTCCCCTAGCGGGAGGCCCGATACGCAGTATTTT.

J is TRBJ2-7 and V is TRBV4-3; D ambiguous. This CDR3 is built from 16 residues. Germline V gene lookup returns CDR1 LGHNA and CDR2 YSLEER. V was trimmed by 0 bases and J by 0 bases, leaving 12 bases between them. The chain's CDR3 is CASSQDFWAHSYEQYF. CDR3 in DNA: TGCGCCAGCAGCCAAGATTTCTGGGCCCACTCCTACGAGCAGTACTTC.

This clone came up once. The V gene is TRBV15, the J gene TRBJ2-3, with a tentative D call TRBD2 (6 bases). V lost 1 base to trimming and J lost 5 bases, with 13 bases between them. The CDR3 has 15 amino acids. Germline V gives CDR1 LNHNV, CDR2 YYDKDF (reference sequence). The CDR3 is CATSRGLDSLDTQYF. CDR3 bases: TGTGCCACCAGCAGAGGACTAGACTCGCTAGATACGCAGTATTTT.

This sequence joins TRBV20-1 and TRBJ1-3, with a tentative D call TRBD1 (5 bases). CDR1 is DFQATT and CDR2 is SNEGSKA in the germline V gene (reference sequence). The V end was cut by 3 bases, the J end by 8 bases, with 5 bases between. The CDR3 extends over 10 amino acids. This CDR3 reads CSARTDTIYF. CDR3 nucleotides: TGCAGTGCTAGGACAGACACCATATATTTT.

The rearrangement links TRBV5-5 to TRBJ2-7; 13 bases fit TRBD2. V lost 1 base, J lost 5 bases, and 12 bases stayed unmatched. CDR1 is SGHKS and CDR2 is YYEKEE in the germline V gene (reference sequence). The CDR3 consists of 18 residues. CDR3 amino acids: CASSLQPRTSGSQDEQYF. In nucleotides, the CDR3 is TGTGCCAGCAGCTTGCAACCCCGGACTAGCGGGAGCCAGGACGAGCAGTACTTC.

The genes are TRBV6-7 and TRBJ2-7, with D possibly TRBD1 on 7 matching bases. TRBV6-7 is recorded as an ORF, its role being uncertain. The CDR3 has 16 amino acids. V was pared by 2 bases and J by 7 bases, with 21 bases between. The CDR3: CASSYRGDRTLVEQYF. The DNA of the CDR3 is TGTGCCAGCAGTTACAGGGGGGACAGAACCCTAGTGGAGCAGTACTTC.

This chain uses TRBV27 with TRBJ2-1; 7 bases match TRBD2. This CDR3 spans 17 amino acids. Unmatched junction bases numbered 10, after V lost 5 bases and J lost 0 bases. The germline gives CDR1 MNHEY, CDR2 SMNVEV (reference sequence). The CDR3 nucleotides read TGTGCCAGCAGTCGCTATAGCGGGTCAAGCTCCTACAATGAGCAGTTCTTC. This translates into CASSRYSGSSSYNEQFF.

Only one count was recorded for this clone. The rearrangement joins TRBV9 to TRBJ2-6; 7 bases align to TRBD1. This CDR3 spans 15 amino acids. From germline, CDR1 is SGDLS and CDR2 YYNGEE. V shed 6 bases, J shed 4 bases, and the junction held 7 bases outside the gene matches. The CDR3 bases are TGTGCCAGCACACGACAGGGCCGGGGGGCCAACGTCCTGACTTTC. It yields the protein CASTRQGRGANVLTF.

The V call is TRBV14, the J call TRBJ2-1, with TRBD2 identical over 9 bases. The CDR3 contains 16 residues. The germline V gene encodes CDR1 SGHDN and CDR2 FVKESK. V trimming: 5 bases; J trimming: 0 bases; junction bases outside the gene matches: 5. CDR3: CASSTLAGSSYNEQFF. In DNA form, the CDR3 reads TGTGCCAGCAGCACCCTAGCGGGAAGCTCCTACAATGAGCAGTTCTTC.

The chain is built from TRBV5-5 and TRBJ2-7; D is possibly TRBD1 (6 bases). Germline values: CDR1 SGHKS, CDR2 YYEKEE (reference sequence). CDR3 length: 14 residues. V lost 4 bases to trimming and J lost 4 bases, with 15 bases between them. The CDR3 sequence is CASSRTGTPYEQYF. The CDR3 DNA is TGTGCCAGCAGCCGTACCGGGACACCTTACGAGCAGTACTTC.

This clone has a single count. The chain recombines TRBV27 with TRBJ2-7; TRBD2 matches at 13 bases. The CDR3 runs 13 residues. The J segment lost 7 bases and the V segment lost 10 bases, leaving 7 bases of the junction unmatched. Germline V gene data show CDR1 as MNHEY and CDR2 as SMNVEV (reference sequence). CDR3 sequence: CATRTSGRNEQYF. CDR3 DNA: TGTGCCACTCGGACTAGCGGGAGAAATGAGCAGTACTTC.

For this clone: The junction departs from germline at one end; a sequencing error may be responsible. The CDR3: CASSPPGQGNRPQHF. The CDR3 bases are TGTGCCAGTAGTCCTCCGGGACAGGGTAATCGGCCCCAGCATTTT. The V gene is TRBV19, the J gene TRBJ1-5; 9 nucleotides line up with TRBD1. Germline values: CDR1 LNHDA, CDR2 SQIVND (reference sequence). The CDR3 is made up of 15 amino acids.

This clone is a singleton in its sample. J is TRBJ1-5 and V is TRBV28; TRBD1 is a possible D gene (5 bases). The CDR3 runs 14 residues. In germline, CDR1 is MDHEN, CDR2 SYDVKM. Trimming took 6 bases from V and 7 from J, leaving 16 bases between them. The CDR3, as DNA: TGTGCCAGCAGACCTCAGGGCAATAGACAGCCCCAGCATTTT. Its translation: CASRPQGNRQPQHF.

The chain employs TRBV4-3 and TRBJ1-2; the D gene is possibly TRBD1 (5 bases). CDR1 and CDR2 from the germline V gene are LGHNA and YSLEER. CDR3 length equals 16 residues. Trimming took 1 base from V and 5 from J, leaving 17 bases between them. CDR3 region: CASSQGRDGGWYGYTF. The CDR3 DNA reads as TGCGCCAGCAGCCAAGGGCGGGACGGAGGATGGTATGGCTACACCTTC.

A note on this clone: This CDR3 is also generated by other DNA sequences in the sample. The V call is TRBV6-5, the J call TRBJ1-5, with a tentative D call TRBD1 (6 bases). The CDR3 sequence is 14 residues long. The ends were cut back, 3 bases at V and 1 base at J, with 7 bases in the middle. Per germline, CDR1 MNHEY and CDR2 SVGAGI. The CDR3 DNA reads TGTGCCAGCAGTTATCAGGGGAGCAATCAGCCCCAGCATTTT. This gives the protein CASSYQGSNQPQHF.

The gene calls are TRBV4-1 and TRBJ2-1, with 10 bases matching TRBD2. The CDR3 covers 16 residues. Germline loops: CDR1 MGHRA, CDR2 YSYEKL. V lost 4 bases and J lost 3; bases outside the gene matches: 6. The CDR3: CASSLTTSGNYNEQFF. As DNA, the CDR3 is TGCGCCAGCAGCCTTACCACTAGCGGGAACTACAATGAGCAGTTCTTC.

This chain joins TRBV5-5 and TRBJ2-7; TRBD1 might be the D (5 bases). The CDR3 spans 13 residues. Trimming removed 3 bases at V and 2 bases at J, with 9 bases between. Germline V gives CDR1 SGHKS, CDR2 YYEKEE (reference sequence). The CDR3 DNA reads TGTGCCAGCAGCTGGACACCTACCTACGAGCAGTACTTC. Its translation is CASSWTPTYEQYF.

This chain connects TRBV28 to TRBJ2-7; 10 positions agree with TRBD2. The junction had 9 bases not matched to a gene; V was cut back by 4 bases and J by 3 bases. The CDR3 loop spans 16 amino acids. CDR1 is MDHEN and CDR2 is SYDVKM in the germline V gene. Written as DNA, the CDR3 is TGTGCCAGCAGTTCTATTAGCGGGAGGAGACGCTACGAGCAGTACTTC. Translation: CASSSISGRRRYEQYF.

This chain joins TRBV7-8 and TRBJ2-3; TRBD2 is a possible D gene (6 bases). V lost 1 base, J lost 2 bases, and 13 bases lay in between. The CDR3 loop spans 16 amino acids. Germline loops: CDR1 SGHVS, CDR2 FQNEAQ. The CDR3 here is CASSLGPGLLTDTQYF. For the CDR3, the DNA is TGTGCCAGCAGCTTAGGGCCGGGACTTCTCACAGATACGCAGTATTTT.

V gene TRBV28 combines with J gene TRBJ1-4, with unresolved D. The CDR3 contains 18 residues. Germline-derived CDR1 and CDR2 are MDHEN and SYDVKM. The V end was cut by 5 bases, the J end by 4 bases, with 23 bases between. The CDR3 sequence is CASSLDGLPGRDNEKLFF. The CDR3 DNA sequence: TGTGCCAGCAGTCTAGACGGCCTCCCCGGTCGCGATAATGAAAAACTGTTTTTT.

The genes are TRBV4-3 and TRBJ2-4; tentatively, D is TRBD1 (5 bases). The CDR3 length is 16 residues. Germline V gives CDR1 LGHNA, CDR2 YSLEER. V shed 1 base and J shed 7 bases, with 17 bases lying between them. The CDR3 nucleotides read TGCGCCAGCAGCCAAGCTGGGGCGGACCCTAGGAACATTCAGTACTTC. Translated, it gives CASSQAGADPRNIQYF.

This clone was seen a single time. V usage is TRBV28 and J usage is TRBJ1-2, with D possibly TRBD1 on 5 matching bases. Trimming stripped 10 bases from V and 2 bases from J, with 14 bases between. Per germline, CDR1 MDHEN and CDR2 SYDVKM. CDR3 length equals 13 residues. The CDR3 loop is CANQRSGNYGYTF. As DNA, the CDR3 is TGTGCCAACCAGAGATCAGGGAACTATGGCTACACCTTC.

This clone was detected only once. This rearrangement joins TRBV27 to TRBJ1-1; no clear D. The CDR3 totals 13 residues. Trimming stripped 6 bases from V and 0 bases from J, with 8 bases between. Germline V gene sequence: CDR1 MNHEY, CDR2 SMNVEV (reference sequence). CDR3: CASSYSLNTEAFF. Written as DNA, the CDR3 is TGTGCCAGCAGCTACAGCTTGAACACTGAAGCTTTCTTT.

CDR3 protein: CASSEGQGKYGYTF. In DNA form, the CDR3 reads TGTGCCAGCAGCGAGGGACAGGGAAAATACGGCTACACCTTC. The chain links TRBV6-1 to TRBJ1-2, with 9 bases identical to TRBD1. Germline-derived CDR1 and CDR2 are MNHNS and SASEGT. This CDR3 spans 14 amino acids. Trimming took 6 bases from V and 8 from J; bases not matched to a gene: 10.

This sequence joins TRBV6-1 and TRBJ2-5; 9 nucleotides agree with TRBD2. CDR3 length: 17 amino acids. V lost 2 bases and J lost 7; bases outside the gene matches: 14. Germline assignment: CDR1 MNHNS and CDR2 SASEGT. DNA for the CDR3: TGTGCCAGCAGTGAATTGGCTAGCGGGACGGGTGTGAGGACCCAGTACTTC. This gives the protein CASSELASGTGVRTQYF.

The rearrangement joins TRBV9 to TRBJ1-4; 10 bases are shared with TRBD1. The CDR3 has 15 amino acids. The germline V gene has CDR1 SGDLS and CDR2 YYNGEE. With 3 bases clipped from V and 7 bases from J, the junction kept 6 bases outside the gene matches. CDR3: CASSGLTGGGEKLFF. In nucleotides, the CDR3 is TGTGCCAGCAGCGGACTGACAGGGGGCGGTGAAAAACTGTTTTTT.

V gene TRBV7-2 combines with J gene TRBJ1-3, with 7 bases aligning to TRBD1. Per the germline V gene, CDR1 is SGHTA and CDR2 is FQGNSA. Unmatched junction bases numbered 7, after V lost 5 bases and J lost 0 bases. The CDR3 is 16 residues long. The CDR3 loop reads CASSTRTGPSGNTIYF. DNA for the CDR3: TGTGCCAGCAGCACGCGGACAGGACCCTCTGGAAACACCATATATTTT.